Following are 8 T cell receptor beta chains from one sample sequenced in a study of cytomegalovirus exposure and HLA in healthy donors. The PCR contained 60 Vbeta and 13 Jbeta primers. TCRdb keeps only in-frame clones here, not all; method: immunoSEQ multiplex PCR. The data hold 130,000 to 150,000 clones, with over 75% observed a single time. Source material: PBMCs. These receptors originate from a woman in her thirties in good health and CMV-seronegative.

The J gene is TRBJ1-1, the V gene TRBV7-8, with D possibly matching TRBD1 (5 bases). V dropped 1 base and J dropped 10 bases, with 22 bases sitting between them. The CDR3 sequence is 16 residues long. Germline V CDR1 and CDR2: SGHVS, FQNEAQ. CDR3 sequence: CASSLVGGTSGQGAFF. The CDR3 coding sequence is TGTGCCAGCAGCTTAGTTGGCGGCACGTCAGGCCAGGGAGCTTTCTTT. Filled out from reference TRBV7-8 and TRBJ1-1, the complete variable domain reads GAGVSQSPRYKVAKRGQDVALRCDPISGHVSLFWYQQALGQGPEFLTYFQNEAQLDKSGLPSDRFFAERPEGSVSTLKIQRTQQEDSAVYLCASSLVGGTSGQGAFFGQGTRLTVV.

The chain uses TRBV7-3 and TRBJ2-1; tentative D call: TRBD2 (6 bases). CDR1 is SGHTA, CDR2 FQGTGA, per germline. The CDR3 covers 15 residues. V was shortened by 2 bases and J by 8 bases, with 16 bases between the two germline ends. The CDR3 sequence: CASSLAGTRGDEQFF. The CDR3 region has the DNA TGTGCCAGCAGCTTAGCGGGGACCCGGGGCGATGAGCAGTTCTTC. Variable domain in full (rest from reference TRBV7-3 and TRBJ2-1): GAGVSQTPSNKVTEKGKYVELRCDPISGHTALYWYRQSLGQGPEFLIYFQGTGAADDSGLPNDRFFAVRPEGSVSTLKIQRTERGDSAVYLCASSLAGTRGDEQFFGPGTRLTVL.

DNA of the CDR3: TGTGCCAGCAGTGAAGCGAAAGGAGACAGGGCTAATTCGAACACCGGGGAGCTGTTTTTT. Protein product: CASSEAKGDRANSNTGELFF. The chain combines TRBV2 with TRBJ2-2; 7 positions match TRBD1. This CDR3 contains 20 residues. Germline assignment: CDR1 SNHLY and CDR2 FYNNEI. V was clipped by 0 bases and J by 0 bases; unmatched bases: 13.

The chain joins TRBV6-5 to TRBJ1-5, with 9 bases matching TRBD1. Trimming removed 5 bases from V and 3 bases from J; junction bases left unmatched: 2. The CDR3 has 14 amino acids. CDR1 MNHEY and CDR2 SVGAGI come from the germline V gene. As DNA, the CDR3 is TGTGCCAGCAGTAGGACAGGGGTCAATCAGCCCCAGCATTTT. This gives the protein CASSRTGVNQPQHF.

V is TRBV11-2 and J is TRBJ2-4, with TRBD1 matching over 8 bases. J was trimmed by 3 bases and V by 5 bases; bases with no gene match: 3. CDR3 length: 14 residues. CDR1 SGHAT and CDR2 FQNNGV come from the germline V gene. For the CDR3, the DNA is TGTGCCAGCAGCCGACAGGGGCGCAAAAACATTCAGTACTTC. Translating gives CASSRQGRKNIQYF.

The chain is built from TRBV5-1 and TRBJ2-7, with D possibly being TRBD2 (7 bases). Trimming took off 3 bases at V and 4 bases at J, with 17 bases between the two ends. The CDR3 has 15 amino acids. Germline assignment: CDR1 SGHRS and CDR2 YFSETQ. CDR3 sequence reads: CASSSIPGGLYEQYF. DNA of the CDR3: TGCGCCAGCAGCTCGATACCGGGGGGCCTTTACGAGCAGTACTTC.

The genes are TRBV5-8 and TRBJ2-2; the D gene is possibly TRBD1 (7 bases). V was cut by 6 bases and J by 5 bases, with 14 bases left in between. Per the germline V gene, CDR1 is SGHTS and CDR2 is YDEGEE. The CDR3 totals 14 residues. CDR3 sequence: CASTTQGGTGELFF. The CDR3 DNA follows: TGTGCCAGCACCACCCAGGGGGGAACCGGGGAGCTGTTTTTT.

The J gene is TRBJ1-2, the V gene TRBV7-9; possibly TRBD1 for D (6 bases). V was pared by 5 bases and J by 2 bases, with 15 bases between. The CDR3 totals 15 residues. CDR1 is SEHNR, CDR2 FQNEAQ, per germline (reference sequence). The DNA for the CDR3 is TGTGCCAGCAGCGAAACAAAAACAGGGAACTATGGCTACACCTTC. Its translation: CASSETKTGNYGYTF.